Following are 9 T cell receptor beta chains from one sample sequenced in a study of T cell changes during pregnancy in multiple sclerosis. The data were produced by immunoSEQ multiplex PCR, yet TCRdb's version contains in-frame clones alone and is incomplete. The sample yields some 100,000 clones, more than 80% seen once. The material was peripheral blood, obtained in the second trimester of pregnancy. Every receptor here comes from a female donor with multiple sclerosis, enrolled in a pregnancy study.

The genes are TRBV5-8 and TRBJ2-7; D is unresolved. Trimming took off 2 bases at V and 6 bases at J, with 6 bases between the two ends. Per the germline V gene, CDR1 is SGHTS and CDR2 is YDEGEE. The CDR3 spans 11 residues. The CDR3 DNA sequence: TGTGCCAGCAGCTTTTCTCGCGAGCAGTACTTC. As protein: CASSFSREQYF.

This chain connects TRBV5-6 to TRBJ1-2; no clear D. Germline V lookup: CDR1 SGHDT, CDR2 YYEEEE. This CDR3 region has 13 residues. Trimming shortened V by 1 base and J by 8 bases, and 12 bases separated the two germline ends. The CDR3 region has the DNA TGTGCCAGCAGCTTGAGATTACCTAGAGGCTACACCTTC. Translation: CASSLRLPRGYTF.

This clone was counted only a few times. V usage is TRBV19 and J usage is TRBJ1-1; D is unclear. V gave up 5 bases and J gave up 7 bases, with 11 bases separating them. Germline CDR1 reads LNHDA; CDR2 reads SQIVND (reference sequence). CDR3 length equals 12 residues. The CDR3 here is CASSPQRNEAFF. In DNA form, the CDR3 reads TGTGCCAGTAGTCCACAGCGGAATGAAGCTTTCTTT. The complete variable domain, with remaining parts taken from reference TRBV19 and TRBJ1-1, reads DGGITQSPKYLFRKEGQNVTLSCEQNLNHDAMYWYRQDPGQGLRLIYYSQIVNDFQKGDIAEGYSVSREKKESFPLTVTSAQKNPTAFYLCASSPQRNEAFFGQGTRLTVV.

J is TRBJ2-1 and V is TRBV19; 7 bases agree with TRBD1. V trimming: 3 bases; J trimming: 5 bases; junction bases outside the gene matches: 13. Germline values: CDR1 LNHDA, CDR2 SQIVND (reference sequence). This CDR3 contains 17 residues. CDR3 in DNA: TGTGCCAGTAGTATTGAGGGGGCTGGGGCCGGGGACAATGAGCAGTTCTTC. Protein sequence: CASSIEGAGAGDNEQFF.

The chain uses TRBV15 and TRBJ1-1, with D possibly matching TRBD1 (5 bases). The CDR3 covers 15 residues. Deletions cut 3 bases from V and 1 base from J, with 12 bases between. The germline CDR1 and CDR2 sequences are LNHNV and YYDKDF (reference sequence). CDR3 DNA: TGTGCCACCAGCAGGGAGGGTCAGGGGAACACTGAAGCTTTCTTT. It specifies CATSREGQGNTEAFF.

The chain uses TRBV5-1 and TRBJ2-6; no firm D call. Germline CDR1 and CDR2: SGHRS and YFSETQ. The CDR3 totals 14 residues. V was clipped by 6 bases and J by 0 bases, with 7 bases between them. The CDR3: CASNSGSGANVLTF. The CDR3 DNA sequence: TGCGCCAGCAACTCGGGCTCTGGGGCCAACGTCCTGACTTTC.

This sequence joins TRBV2 and TRBJ1-2; the match to TRBD1 covers 7 bases. Trimming removed 4 bases from V and 7 bases from J; junction bases left unmatched: 12. The CDR3 runs to 15 residues. CDR1 and CDR2 (germline): SNHLY, FYNNEI. CDR3 in DNA: TGTGCCAGCAGTGGGAAACAGGGGACAGTAGGTGGCTACACCTTC. Amino acids: CASSGKQGTVGGYTF.

This clone was counted once. The chain uses TRBV5-4 and TRBJ1-3, with D perhaps matching TRBD1 (5 bases). CDR1 and CDR2 (germline): SGHNT, YYREEE (reference sequence). Trimming removed 0 bases from V and 0 bases from J, with 13 bases in between. This CDR3 has 17 residues. The CDR3 here is CASSLGAGQSSGNTIYF. In nucleotides, the CDR3 is TGTGCCAGCAGCTTGGGGGCAGGGCAAAGCTCTGGAAACACCATATATTTT.

The genes are TRBV9 and TRBJ2-3, with TRBD1 matching 7 bases. Trimming at V came to 5 bases and at J to 2 bases, leaving 8 bases not matched to a gene. The CDR3 consists of 15 residues. Per germline, CDR1 SGDLS and CDR2 YYNGEE. This chain's CDR3 is CASRKRGLDTDTQYF. CDR3 in DNA: TGTGCCAGCAGAAAGAGGGGGCTTGACACAGATACGCAGTATTTT.